The 20 T cell receptor beta chains listed next were all sequenced from one sample in a study of cytotoxic CD8 clonotypes in ibrutinib-treated CLL. Sequenced by immunoSEQ multiplex PCR; TCRdb stores in-frame clones only, minus some. Among tens of thousands of clones listed, roughly 80% were seen once. Sequenced material: PBMCs, taken after 24 months of ibrutinib treatment. Every receptor here comes from a human donor with chronic lymphocytic leukemia.

This clone has a single count. The CDR3 is CASSGREQFF. CDR3 sequence (DNA): TGTGCCAGCAGCGGTAGGGAGCAGTTCTTC. V gene TRBV7-9 combines with J gene TRBJ2-1; D uncertain. Germline V gives CDR1 SEHNR, CDR2 FQNEAQ (reference sequence). The CDR3 contains 10 residues. Deletions cut 5 bases from V and 10 bases from J, with 6 bases between.

This chain joins TRBV5-5 and TRBJ1-5, with D possibly matching TRBD1 (5 bases). The CDR3 runs 18 residues. The ends were cut back, 6 bases at V and 0 bases at J, with 22 bases in the middle. The germline V gene encodes CDR1 SGHKS and CDR2 YYEKEE (reference sequence). The CDR3 region is CASTPWATGTDSNQPQHF. The CDR3 region has the DNA TGTGCCAGCACCCCGTGGGCTACCGGGACGGATAGCAATCAGCCCCAGCATTTT.

The V gene is TRBV10-2, the J gene TRBJ2-2, with 14 bases matching TRBD2. Germline-derived CDR1 and CDR2 are WSHSY and SAAADI. J lost 4 bases, V lost 3 bases, and 7 bases had no gene match. This CDR3 is built from 18 residues. CDR3 nucleotide sequence: TGCGCCAGCAGTGATGGGACTAGCGGGAGAAGGACCACCGGGGAGCTGTTTTTT. As protein: CASSDGTSGRRTTGELFF.

The chain uses TRBV5-4 and TRBJ2-7; no clear D gene. V dropped 10 bases and J dropped 7 bases, with 15 bases sitting between them. The length of the CDR3 is 11 residues. Germline V gene lookup returns CDR1 SGHNT and CDR2 YYREEE (reference sequence). CDR3 DNA sequence: TGTGCCTTTACGGGTTTGGAAGAGCAGTACTTC. Amino acid sequence: CAFTGLEEQYF.

This chain uses TRBV6-5 with TRBJ2-7; D gene ambiguous. The CDR3 length is 13 residues. Trimming cost V 0 bases and J 4 bases, with 7 bases left between them. Germline CDR1 is MNHEY and CDR2 is SVGAGI. The CDR3 region has the DNA TGTGCCAGCAGTTACTCTTCCGCTTACGAGCAGTACTTC. Amino acids: CASSYSSAYEQYF.

The CDR3 coding sequence is TGTGCCAGCAGTACGTACAGGGCGGCAGATACGCAGTATTTT. It codes for CASSTYRAADTQYF. The genes are TRBV28 and TRBJ2-3; tentative D call: TRBD1 (6 bases). The CDR3 has 14 residues. Germline V gives CDR1 MDHEN, CDR2 SYDVKM. The V end lost 5 bases, the J end lost 4 bases, and 13 bases lay between the germline ends. Looking up the rest from reference TRBV28 and TRBJ2-3 gives the full variable domain: DVKVTQSSRYLVKRTGEKVFLECVQDMDHENMFWYRQDPGLGLRLIYFSYDVKMKEKGDIPEGYSVSREKKERFSLILESASTNQTSMYLCASSTYRAADTQYFGPGTRLTVL.

This clone has just one count. J is TRBJ2-3 and V is TRBV5-1; 13 bases match TRBD2. Germline assignment: CDR1 SGHRS and CDR2 YFSETQ. Trimming removed 3 bases from V and 2 bases from J; junction bases left unmatched: 6. The CDR3 consists of 17 residues. This CDR3 reads CASSSTGLAGATDTQYF. The CDR3, as DNA: TGCGCCAGCAGCTCGACAGGACTAGCGGGAGCCACAGATACGCAGTATTTT.

CDR3 nucleotide sequence: TGTGCTAGTGGTTTGGGCGGACAGCCGGCTTTCTTT. This gives the protein CASGLGGQPAFF. The genes are TRBV12-5 and TRBJ1-1; D may be TRBD1 (6 bases). Per germline, CDR1 LGHNT and CDR2 FRNRAP. Deletions cut 1 base from V and 11 bases from J, with 11 bases between. CDR3 size: 12 residues.

CDR3 bases: TGTGCCAGCAGTCCCTTTCAGGGATCTGGGGCCAACGTCCTGACTTTC. Its protein is CASSPFQGSGANVLTF. The rearrangement uses TRBV2 and TRBJ2-6, with D tentatively TRBD1 (5 bases). The germline V gene encodes CDR1 SNHLY and CDR2 FYNNEI. The germline V and J ends were trimmed by 5 bases and 1 base, with 12 bases remaining between them. The CDR3 has 16 residues.

V usage is TRBV10-1 and J usage is TRBJ2-2; D is possibly TRBD1 (5 bases). The CDR3 has 12 amino acids. Trimming took off 3 bases at V and 9 bases at J, with 8 bases between the two ends. CDR1 is WNHNN, CDR2 SYGVQD, per germline (reference sequence). The CDR3 nucleotides are TGCGCCAGCAGTGATGGGGCCCGGGAGCTGTTTTTT. It encodes CASSDGARELFF.

The chain couples TRBV5-1 to TRBJ2-5; the match to TRBD2 covers 11 bases. V lost 4 bases and J lost 5; bases outside the gene matches: 10. This CDR3 is 16 amino acids long. Germline V CDR1 and CDR2: SGHRS, YFSETQ. CDR3: CASSPEGSGRGETQYF. In nucleotides, the CDR3 is TGCGCCAGCAGCCCCGAGGGTAGCGGGAGGGGTGAGACCCAGTACTTC. Full variable domain (remainder filled in from reference TRBV5-1 and TRBJ2-5): KAGVTQTPRYLIKTRGQQVTLSCSPISGHRSVSWYQQTPGQGLQFLFEYFSETQRNKGNFPGRFSGRQFSNSRSEMNVSTLELGDSALYLCASSPEGSGRGETQYFGPGTRLLVL.

CDR3 nucleotides: TGTGCCAGCAGCTCAAGGGGACTAGCGGGCGGCTACAATGAGCAGTTCTTC. Residues: CASSSRGLAGGYNEQFF. The rearrangement uses TRBV7-9 and TRBJ2-1, with 12 bases fitting TRBD2. Trimming cost V 4 bases and J 3 bases; bases outside gene matches: 7. The CDR3 is 17 residues long. The germline V gene has CDR1 SEHNR and CDR2 FQNEAQ (reference sequence).

The V call is TRBV19, the J call TRBJ1-1; 11 bases are shared with TRBD1. The junction had 2 bases not matched to a gene; V was cut back by 5 bases and J by 6 bases. This CDR3 is 13 amino acids long. The V gene's germline CDR1 is LNHDA and CDR2 SQIVND (reference sequence). The CDR3 spells CASSGQGAAEAFF. The CDR3 DNA reads as TGTGCCAGTAGTGGACAGGGGGCCGCTGAAGCTTTCTTT.

The rearrangement links TRBV5-1 to TRBJ2-1; TRBD1 agrees at 7 bases. Germline V gives CDR1 SGHRS, CDR2 YFSETQ. Losses at the gene ends were 4 bases for V and 0 bases for J; bases not matched to a gene: 4. The CDR3 runs 15 residues. Here the CDR3 reads CASSQQGPSYNEQFF. The CDR3 coding sequence is TGCGCCAGCAGCCAACAGGGGCCCTCCTACAATGAGCAGTTCTTC.

This clone has only a few counts. V and J are TRBV7-3 and TRBJ2-7; the match to TRBD2 covers 7 bases. This CDR3 contains 15 residues. The V gene end was trimmed by 6 bases and the J gene end by 3 bases; junction bases not matched to a gene: 11. Germline CDR1 reads SGHTA; CDR2 reads FQGTGA. The CDR3 protein is CASSFGGSGVYEQYF. CDR3 sequence (DNA): TGTGCCAGCAGTTTCGGTGGAAGCGGGGTCTACGAGCAGTACTTC.

This chain connects TRBV10-3 to TRBJ2-7, with D perhaps matching TRBD1 (6 bases). Germline-derived CDR1 and CDR2 are ENHRY and SYGVKD. The CDR3 is 14 amino acids. Trimming took 4 bases from V and 7 from J, leaving 17 bases between them. CDR3 sequence: CAISAHRDTLEQYF. CDR3 nucleotide sequence: TGTGCCATCAGTGCTCACCGGGACACCCTGGAGCAGTACTTC.

CDR3 loop: CASSLGTGQGSRLLFF. As DNA, the CDR3 is TGTGCCAGCAGTTTGGGCACGGGACAGGGTAGTCGGTTACTGTTTTTT. The J gene is TRBJ1-4, the V gene TRBV9; TRBD1 matches 9 bases. This CDR3 region has 16 residues. The junction had 18 bases not matched to a gene; V was cut back by 5 bases and J by 13 bases. Germline assignment: CDR1 SGDLS and CDR2 YYNGEE. Drawing the rest from reference TRBV9 and TRBJ1-4, the complete variable domain is DSGVTQTPKHLITATGQRVTLRCSPRSGDLSVYWYQQSLDQGLQFLIQYYNGEERAKGNILERFSAQQFPDLHSELNLSSLELGDSALYFCASSLGTGQGSRLLFFGSGTQLSVL.

This chain links TRBV28 with TRBJ2-7, with 11 nucleotides matching TRBD1. V shed 6 bases, J shed 3 bases, and the junction held 4 bases outside the gene matches. This CDR3 has 14 residues. Germline V gives CDR1 MDHEN, CDR2 SYDVKM. Here the CDR3 reads CASSWDRGFYEQYF. In DNA, the CDR3 is TGTGCCAGCAGCTGGGACAGGGGGTTCTACGAGCAGTACTTC. The entire variable domain, with the rest obtained from reference TRBV28 and TRBJ2-7, is as follows: DVKVTQSSRYLVKRTGEKVFLECVQDMDHENMFWYRQDPGLGLRLIYFSYDVKMKEKGDIPEGYSVSREKKERFSLILESASTNQTSMYLCASSWDRGFYEQYFGPGTRLTVT.

The chain recombines TRBV19 with TRBJ1-5; D perhaps matches TRBD1 (5 bases). Trimming took off 3 bases at V and 6 bases at J, with 12 bases between the two ends. CDR3 size: 14 residues. CDR1 and CDR2 (germline): LNHDA, SQIVND (reference sequence). The CDR3 loop reads CASSIQGVSQPQHF. In DNA form, the CDR3 reads TGTGCCAGTAGTATCCAGGGTGTAAGTCAGCCCCAGCATTTT. The full variable domain, its missing parts supplied by reference TRBV19 and TRBJ1-5, is DGGITQSPKYLFRKEGQNVTLSCEQNLNHDAMYWYRQDPGQGLRLIYYSQIVNDFQKGDIAEGYSVSREKKESFPLTVTSAQKNPTAFYLCASSIQGVSQPQHFGDGTRLSIL.

This chain links TRBV19 with TRBJ1-2; D is undetermined. The CDR3 covers 14 residues. V lost 6 bases and J 0 bases, leaving 11 bases between the germline ends. The germline V gene has CDR1 LNHDA and CDR2 SQIVND (reference sequence). In nucleotides, the CDR3 is TGTGCCAGTAGGACAATCCGAACTAACTATGGCTACACCTTC. Translation gives CASRTIRTNYGYTF.